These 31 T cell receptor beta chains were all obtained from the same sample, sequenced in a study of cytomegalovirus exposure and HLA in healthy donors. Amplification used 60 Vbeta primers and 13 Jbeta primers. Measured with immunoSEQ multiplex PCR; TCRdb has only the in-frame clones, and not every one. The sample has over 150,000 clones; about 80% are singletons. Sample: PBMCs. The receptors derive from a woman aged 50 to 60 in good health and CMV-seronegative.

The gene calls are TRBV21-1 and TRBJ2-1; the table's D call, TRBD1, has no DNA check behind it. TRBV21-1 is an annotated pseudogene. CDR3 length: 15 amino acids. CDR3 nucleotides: TGTGCCAGCAGCAAAACAGGAAAGACGCTTGGTGAGCAGTTCTTC. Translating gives CASSKTGKTLGEQFF.

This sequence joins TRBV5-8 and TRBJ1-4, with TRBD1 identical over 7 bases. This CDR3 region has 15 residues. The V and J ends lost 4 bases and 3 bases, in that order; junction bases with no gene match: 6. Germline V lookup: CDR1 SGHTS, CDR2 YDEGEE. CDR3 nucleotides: TGTGCCAGCAGCCCGTACAGGGGTGCTAATGAAAAACTGTTTTTT. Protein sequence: CASSPYRGANEKLFF.

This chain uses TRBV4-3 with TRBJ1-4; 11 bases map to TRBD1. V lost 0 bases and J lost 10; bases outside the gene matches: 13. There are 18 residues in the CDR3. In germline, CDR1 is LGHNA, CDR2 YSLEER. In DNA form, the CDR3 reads TGCGCCAGCAGCCAAGACGTGGGGACAGGGGGGTTTGATGGAAAACTGTTTTTT. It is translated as CASSQDVGTGGFDGKLFF.

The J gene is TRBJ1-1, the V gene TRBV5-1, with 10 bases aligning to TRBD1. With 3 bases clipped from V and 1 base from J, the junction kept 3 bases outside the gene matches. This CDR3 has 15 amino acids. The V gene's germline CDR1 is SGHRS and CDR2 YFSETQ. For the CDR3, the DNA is TGCGCCAGCAGCTCCCGACAGGGGGCGAACACTGAAGCTTTCTTT. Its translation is CASSSRQGANTEAFF.

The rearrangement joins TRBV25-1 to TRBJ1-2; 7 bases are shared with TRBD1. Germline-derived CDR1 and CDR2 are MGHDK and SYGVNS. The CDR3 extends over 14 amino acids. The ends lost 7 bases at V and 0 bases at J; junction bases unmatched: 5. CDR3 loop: CASTRTGANYGYTF. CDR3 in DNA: TGTGCCAGCACACGGACAGGAGCTAACTATGGCTACACCTTC.

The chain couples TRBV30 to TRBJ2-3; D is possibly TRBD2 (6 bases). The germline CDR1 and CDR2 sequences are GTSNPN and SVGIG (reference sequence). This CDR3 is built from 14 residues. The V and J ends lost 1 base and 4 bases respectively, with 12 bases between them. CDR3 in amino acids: CAWSDGRSADTQYF. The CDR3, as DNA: TGTGCCTGGAGTGACGGGAGAAGTGCAGATACGCAGTATTTT.

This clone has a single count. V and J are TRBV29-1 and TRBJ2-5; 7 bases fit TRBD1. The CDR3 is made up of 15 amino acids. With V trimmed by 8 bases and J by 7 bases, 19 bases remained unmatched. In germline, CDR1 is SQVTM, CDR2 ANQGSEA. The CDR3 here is CSLKGTANSPRTQYF. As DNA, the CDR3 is TGCAGCTTAAAAGGGACAGCCAATTCCCCGAGGACCCAGTACTTC.

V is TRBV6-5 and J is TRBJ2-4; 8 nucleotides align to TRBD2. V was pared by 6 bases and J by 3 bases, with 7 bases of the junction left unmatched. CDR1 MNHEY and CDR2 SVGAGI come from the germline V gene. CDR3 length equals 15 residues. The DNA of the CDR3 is TGTGCCAGCAGCCGACAGGCGGGGGGCAAAAACATTCAGTACTTC. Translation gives CASSRQAGGKNIQYF.

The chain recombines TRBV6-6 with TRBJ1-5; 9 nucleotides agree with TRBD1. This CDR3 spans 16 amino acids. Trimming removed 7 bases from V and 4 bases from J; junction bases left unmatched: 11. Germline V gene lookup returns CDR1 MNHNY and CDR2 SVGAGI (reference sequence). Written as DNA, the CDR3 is TGTGCCAGCACCATGCCCCAGGACAGGGGAAATCAGCCCCAGCATTTT. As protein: CASTMPQDRGNQPQHF.

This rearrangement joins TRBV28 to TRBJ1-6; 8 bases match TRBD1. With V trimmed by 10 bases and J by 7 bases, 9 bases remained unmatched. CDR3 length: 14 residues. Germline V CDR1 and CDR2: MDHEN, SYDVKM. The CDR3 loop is CATQGARLNSPLHF. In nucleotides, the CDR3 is TGTGCCACTCAGGGGGCGCGATTGAATTCACCCCTCCACTTT.

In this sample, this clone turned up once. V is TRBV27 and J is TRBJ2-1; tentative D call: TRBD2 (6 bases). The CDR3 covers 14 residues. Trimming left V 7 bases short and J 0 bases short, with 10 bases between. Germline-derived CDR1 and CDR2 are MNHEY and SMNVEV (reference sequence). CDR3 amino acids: CASMVGGSYNEQFF. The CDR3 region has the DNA TGTGCCAGCATGGTGGGGGGCTCCTACAATGAGCAGTTCTTC.

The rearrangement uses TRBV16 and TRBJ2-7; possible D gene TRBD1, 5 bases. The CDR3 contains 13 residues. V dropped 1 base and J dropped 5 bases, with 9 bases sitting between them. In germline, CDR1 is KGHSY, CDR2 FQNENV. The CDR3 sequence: CASSQLGRDEQYF. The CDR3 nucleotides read TGTGCCAGCAGCCAATTGGGCAGGGACGAGCAGTACTTC.

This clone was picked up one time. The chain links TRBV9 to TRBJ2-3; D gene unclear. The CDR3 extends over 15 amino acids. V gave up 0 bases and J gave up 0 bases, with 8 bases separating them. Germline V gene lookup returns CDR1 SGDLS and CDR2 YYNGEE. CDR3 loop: CASSVVGSSTDTQYF. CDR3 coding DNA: TGTGCCAGCAGCGTAGTAGGTAGCAGCACAGATACGCAGTATTTT.

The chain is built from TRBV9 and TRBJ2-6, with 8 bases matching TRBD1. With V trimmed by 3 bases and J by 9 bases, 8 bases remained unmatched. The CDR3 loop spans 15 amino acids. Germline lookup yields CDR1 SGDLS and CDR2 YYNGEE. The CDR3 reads CASSAETGTGNVLTF. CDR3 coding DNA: TGTGCCAGCAGCGCCGAGACCGGGACAGGCAACGTCCTGACTTTC.

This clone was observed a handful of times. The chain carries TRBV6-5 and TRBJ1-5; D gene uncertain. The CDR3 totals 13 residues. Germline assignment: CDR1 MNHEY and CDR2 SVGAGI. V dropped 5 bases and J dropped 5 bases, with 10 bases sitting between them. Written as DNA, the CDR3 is TGTGCCAGCAGTATCCGACGGGATCAGCCCCAGCATTTT. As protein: CASSIRRDQPQHF.

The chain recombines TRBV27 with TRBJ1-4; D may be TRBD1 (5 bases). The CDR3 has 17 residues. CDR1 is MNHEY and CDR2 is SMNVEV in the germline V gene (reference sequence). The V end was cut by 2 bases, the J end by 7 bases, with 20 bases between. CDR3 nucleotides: TGTGCCAGCAGTTTAGGCCCCGTGGGAGGGGTGGGTGAAAAACTGTTTTTT. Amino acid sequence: CASSLGPVGGVGEKLFF.

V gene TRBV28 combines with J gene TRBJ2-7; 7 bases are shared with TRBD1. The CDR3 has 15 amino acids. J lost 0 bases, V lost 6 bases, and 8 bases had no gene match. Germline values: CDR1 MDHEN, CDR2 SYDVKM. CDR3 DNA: TGTGCCAGCAGCCCAAAGGGACAGCACTCCTACGAGCAGTACTTC. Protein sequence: CASSPKGQHSYEQYF.

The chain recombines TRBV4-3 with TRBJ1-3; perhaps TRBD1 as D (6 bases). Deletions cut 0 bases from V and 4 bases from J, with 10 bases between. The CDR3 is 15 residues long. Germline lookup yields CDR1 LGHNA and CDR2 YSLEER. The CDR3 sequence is CASSQEIGGGNTIYF. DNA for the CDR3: TGCGCCAGCAGCCAAGAAATAGGGGGAGGAAACACCATATATTTT.

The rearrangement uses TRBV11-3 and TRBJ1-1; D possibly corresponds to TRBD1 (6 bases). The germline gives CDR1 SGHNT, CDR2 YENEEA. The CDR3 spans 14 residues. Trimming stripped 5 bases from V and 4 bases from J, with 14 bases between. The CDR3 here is CASSQRGGATEAFF. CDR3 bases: TGTGCCAGCAGCCAAAGAGGGGGGGCCACTGAAGCTTTCTTT.

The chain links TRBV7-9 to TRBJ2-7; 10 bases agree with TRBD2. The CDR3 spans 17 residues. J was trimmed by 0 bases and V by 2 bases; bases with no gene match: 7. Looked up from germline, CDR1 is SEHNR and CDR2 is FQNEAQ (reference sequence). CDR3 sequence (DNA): TGTGCCAGCAGCTTAAGGGGTACTAGCGGGAACTCCTACGAGCAGTACTTC. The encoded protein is CASSLRGTSGNSYEQYF. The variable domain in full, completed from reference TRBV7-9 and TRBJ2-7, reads DTGVSQNPRHKITKRGQNVTFRCDPISEHNRLYWYRQTLGQGPEFLTYFQNEAQLEKSRLLSDRFSAERPKGSFSTLEIQRTEQGDSAMYLCASSLRGTSGNSYEQYFGPGTRLTVT.

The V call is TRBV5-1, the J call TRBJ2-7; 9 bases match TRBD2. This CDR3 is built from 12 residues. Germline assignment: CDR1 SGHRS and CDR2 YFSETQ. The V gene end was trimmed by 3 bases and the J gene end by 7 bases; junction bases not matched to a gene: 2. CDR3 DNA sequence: TGCGCCAGCAGCTCCCTAGCGGGAGAGCAGTACTTC. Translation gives CASSSLAGEQYF.

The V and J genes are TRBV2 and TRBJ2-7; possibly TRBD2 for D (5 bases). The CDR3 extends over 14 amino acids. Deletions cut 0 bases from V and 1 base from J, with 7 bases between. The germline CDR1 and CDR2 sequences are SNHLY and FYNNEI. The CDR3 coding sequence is TGTGCCAGCAGTGAAGCACGGGGTTCCTACGAGCAGTACTTC. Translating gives CASSEARGSYEQYF.

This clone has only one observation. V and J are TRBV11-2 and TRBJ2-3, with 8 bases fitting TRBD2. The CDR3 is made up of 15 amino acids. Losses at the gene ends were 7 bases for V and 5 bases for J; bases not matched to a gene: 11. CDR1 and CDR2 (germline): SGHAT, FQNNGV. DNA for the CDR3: TGTGCCAGCACCCAACGGGGGGGCGTGGGAGATACGCAGTATTTT. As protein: CASTQRGGVGDTQYF.

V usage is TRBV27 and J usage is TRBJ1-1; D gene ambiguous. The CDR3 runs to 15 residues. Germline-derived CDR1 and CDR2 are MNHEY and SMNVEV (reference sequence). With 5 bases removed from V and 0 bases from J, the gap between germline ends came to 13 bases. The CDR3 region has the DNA TGTGCCAGCAGTCCCCGGGGAGGGTTGAACACTGAAGCTTTCTTT. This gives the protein CASSPRGGLNTEAFF.

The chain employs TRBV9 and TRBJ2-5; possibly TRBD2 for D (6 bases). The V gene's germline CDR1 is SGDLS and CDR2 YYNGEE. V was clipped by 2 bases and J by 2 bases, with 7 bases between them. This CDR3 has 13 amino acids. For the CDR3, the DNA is TGTGCCAGCAGCGTGGGACTTCAAGAGACCCAGTACTTC. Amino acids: CASSVGLQETQYF.

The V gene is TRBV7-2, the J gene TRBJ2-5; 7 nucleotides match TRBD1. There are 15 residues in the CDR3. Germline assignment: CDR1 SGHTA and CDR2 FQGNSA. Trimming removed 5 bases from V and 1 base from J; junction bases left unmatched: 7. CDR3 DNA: TGTGCCAGCAGCCGACAGGGAAAAGGCCAAGAGACCCAGTACTTC. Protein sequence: CASSRQGKGQETQYF.

The CDR3 DNA sequence: TGTGCCAGCAGTTTCCATATTAGCGGGGGGGCCTACGAGCAGTACTTC. Translated: CASSFHISGGAYEQYF. The chain is built from TRBV28 and TRBJ2-7; 11 bases map to TRBD2. Germline V lookup: CDR1 MDHEN, CDR2 SYDVKM. CDR3 length equals 16 residues. J gave up 2 bases and V 3 bases, and 6 bases lay outside the gene matches.

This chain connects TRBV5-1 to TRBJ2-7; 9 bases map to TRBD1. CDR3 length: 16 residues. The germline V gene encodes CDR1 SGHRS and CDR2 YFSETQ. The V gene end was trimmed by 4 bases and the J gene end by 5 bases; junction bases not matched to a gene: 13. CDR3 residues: CASSTFTGGGPDEQYF. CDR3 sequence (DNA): TGCGCCAGCAGCACATTCACAGGGGGCGGGCCTGACGAGCAGTACTTC.

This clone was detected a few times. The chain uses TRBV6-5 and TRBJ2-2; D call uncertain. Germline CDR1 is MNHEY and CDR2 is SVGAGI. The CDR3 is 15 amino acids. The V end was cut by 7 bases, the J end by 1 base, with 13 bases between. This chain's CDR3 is CASKESPKNTGELFF. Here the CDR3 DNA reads TGTGCCAGCAAAGAGTCTCCGAAGAACACCGGGGAGCTGTTTTTT.

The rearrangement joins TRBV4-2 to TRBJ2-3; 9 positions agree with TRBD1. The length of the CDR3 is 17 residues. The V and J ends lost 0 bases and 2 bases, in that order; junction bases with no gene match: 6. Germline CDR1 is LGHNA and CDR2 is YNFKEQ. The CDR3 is CASSQEMTGGPTDTQYF. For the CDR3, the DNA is TGTGCCAGCAGCCAAGAGATGACAGGGGGGCCCACAGATACGCAGTATTTT.

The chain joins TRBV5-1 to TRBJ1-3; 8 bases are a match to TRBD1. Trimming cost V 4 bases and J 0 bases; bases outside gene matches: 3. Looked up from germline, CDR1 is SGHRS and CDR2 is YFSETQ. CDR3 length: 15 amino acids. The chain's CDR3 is CASSVTGDSGNTIYF. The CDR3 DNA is TGCGCCAGCAGCGTGACAGGGGACTCTGGAAACACCATATATTTT.